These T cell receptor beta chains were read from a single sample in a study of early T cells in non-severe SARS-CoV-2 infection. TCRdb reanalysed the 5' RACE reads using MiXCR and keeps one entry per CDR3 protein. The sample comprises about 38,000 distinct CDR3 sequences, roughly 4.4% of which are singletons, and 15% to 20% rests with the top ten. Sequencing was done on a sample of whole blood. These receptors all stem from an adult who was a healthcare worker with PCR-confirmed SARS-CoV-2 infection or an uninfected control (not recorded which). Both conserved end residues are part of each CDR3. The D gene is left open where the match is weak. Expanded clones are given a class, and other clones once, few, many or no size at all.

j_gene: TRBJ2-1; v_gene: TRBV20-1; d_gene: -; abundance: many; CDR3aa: CSARINEQFF; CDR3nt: TGCAGTGCTAGGATCAATGAGCAGTTCTTC
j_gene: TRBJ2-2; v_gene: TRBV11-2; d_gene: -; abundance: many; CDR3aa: CASRRGILRTGELFF; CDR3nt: TGTGCCAGCAGACGGGGAATTCTAAGGACCGGGGAGCTGTTTTTT
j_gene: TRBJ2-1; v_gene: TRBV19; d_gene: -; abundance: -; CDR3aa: CASSTTVNEQFF; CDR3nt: TGTGCCAGTAGTACGACAGTCAATGAGCAGTTCTTC
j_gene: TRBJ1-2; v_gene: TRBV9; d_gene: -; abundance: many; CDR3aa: CASSVVEGDYGYTF; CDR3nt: TGTGCCAGCAGCGTAGTCGAGGGGGACTATGGCTACACCTTC
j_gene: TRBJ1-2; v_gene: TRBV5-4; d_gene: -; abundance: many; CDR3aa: CASRFSGIVQNGYTF; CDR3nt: TGTGCCAGCAGGTTCTCGGGCATCGTGCAGAATGGCTACACCTTC
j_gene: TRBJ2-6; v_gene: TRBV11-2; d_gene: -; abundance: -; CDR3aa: CASRPLPGANVLTF; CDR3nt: TGTGCCAGCAGACCCTTACCTGGGGCCAACGTCCTGACTTTC
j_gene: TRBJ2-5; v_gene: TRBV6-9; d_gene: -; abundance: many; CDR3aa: CASSWLRMKTQYF; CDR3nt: TGTGCCAGCAGCTGGCTCCGTATGAAGACCCAGTACTTC
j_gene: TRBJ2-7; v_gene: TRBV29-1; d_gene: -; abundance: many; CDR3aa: CSVVGDGAYEQYF; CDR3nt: TGCAGCGTAGTCGGGGACGGCGCCTACGAGCAGTACTTC
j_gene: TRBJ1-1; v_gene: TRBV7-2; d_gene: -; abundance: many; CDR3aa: CASSWGGRGTEAFF; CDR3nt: TGTGCCAGCAGCTGGGGCGGGAGAGGGACTGAAGCTTTCTTT
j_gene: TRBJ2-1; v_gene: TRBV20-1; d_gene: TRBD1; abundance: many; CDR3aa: CSARDLYFGDRGNEQFF; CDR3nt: TGCAGTGCTAGAGATCTCTATTTCGGAGACAGGGGCAATGAGCAGTTCTTC
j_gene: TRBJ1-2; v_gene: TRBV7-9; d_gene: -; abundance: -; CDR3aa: CASSERSGALEAF; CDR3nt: TGTGCCAGCAGCGAGAGATCCGGGGCCCTCGAAGCCTTC
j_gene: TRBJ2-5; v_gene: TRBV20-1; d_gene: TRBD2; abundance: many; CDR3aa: CSASSGGAQETQYF; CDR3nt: TGCAGTGCTAGTAGCGGGGGGGCTCAAGAGACCCAGTACTTC
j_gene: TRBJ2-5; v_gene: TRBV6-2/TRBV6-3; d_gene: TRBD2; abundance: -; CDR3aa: CASGFGTSGGQETQYF; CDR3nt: TGTGCCAGCGGGTTCGGGACTAGCGGGGGCCAAGAGACCCAGTACTTC
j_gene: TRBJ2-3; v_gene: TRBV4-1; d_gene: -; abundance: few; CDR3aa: CASSQGGFADTQYF; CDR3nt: TGCGCCAGCAGCCAGGGAGGCTTCGCAGATACGCAGTATTTT
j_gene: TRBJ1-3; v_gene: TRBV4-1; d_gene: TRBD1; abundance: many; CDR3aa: CASSASAGQQSGNTIYF; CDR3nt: TGCGCCAGCAGCGCTTCCGCGGGACAGCAGTCTGGAAACACCATATATTTT
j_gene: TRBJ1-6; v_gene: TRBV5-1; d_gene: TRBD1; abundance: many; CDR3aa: CASSLDGTGNSPLHF; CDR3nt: TGCGCCAGCAGCTTGGACGGGACAGGGAATTCACCCCTCCACTTT
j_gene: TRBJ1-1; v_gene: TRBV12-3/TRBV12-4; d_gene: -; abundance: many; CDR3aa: CASRPGTSNEAFF; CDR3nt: TGTGCCAGCAGACCCGGGACGTCCAATGAAGCTTTCTTT
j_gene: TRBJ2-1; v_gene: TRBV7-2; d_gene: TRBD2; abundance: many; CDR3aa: CASSLGGGWNEQFF; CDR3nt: TGTGCCAGCAGCTTAGGCGGGGGGTGGAATGAGCAGTTCTTC
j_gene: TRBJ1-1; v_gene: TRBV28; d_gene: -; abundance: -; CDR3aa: CASSLSLRTEAFF; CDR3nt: TGTGCCAGCAGCCTATCACTGCGCACTGAAGCTTTCTTT
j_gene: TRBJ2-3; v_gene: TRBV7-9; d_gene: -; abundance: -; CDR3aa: CASSIHGGLSTDTQYF; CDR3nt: TGTGCCAGCAGTATACATGGGGGCTTGAGCACAGATACGCAGTATTTT
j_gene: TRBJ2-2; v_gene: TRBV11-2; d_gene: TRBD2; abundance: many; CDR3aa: CASRRLASETGELFF; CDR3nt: TGTGCCAGCAGAAGACTAGCCTCGGAGACCGGGGAGCTGTTTTTT
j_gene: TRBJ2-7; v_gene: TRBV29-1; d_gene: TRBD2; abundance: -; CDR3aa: CSVRDGGTYEQYF; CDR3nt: TGCAGCGTTAGGGACGGGGGGACCTACGAGCAGTACTTC
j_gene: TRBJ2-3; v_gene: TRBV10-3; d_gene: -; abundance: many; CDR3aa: CAIRDPRGTQYF; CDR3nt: TGTGCCATCAGGGACCCGCGGGGTACGCAGTATTTT
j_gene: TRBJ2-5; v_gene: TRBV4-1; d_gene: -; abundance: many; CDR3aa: CASSQGQGRAQYF; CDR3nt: TGCGCCAGCAGCCAAGGGCAGGGGAGGGCCCAGTACTTC
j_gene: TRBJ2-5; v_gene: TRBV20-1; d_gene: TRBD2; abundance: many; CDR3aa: CSASLISGGTETQYF; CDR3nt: TGCAGTGCATCTCTTATTAGCGGGGGGACTGAGACCCAGTACTTC
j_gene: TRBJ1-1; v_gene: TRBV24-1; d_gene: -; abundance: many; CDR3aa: CATSDLGSTEPNTEAFF; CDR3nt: TGTGCCACCAGTGATTTGGGGTCCACCGAACCGAACACTGAAGCTTTCTTT
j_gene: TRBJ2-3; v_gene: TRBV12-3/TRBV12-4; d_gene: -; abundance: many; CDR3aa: CASSFQRVEDTQYF; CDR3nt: TGTGCCAGCAGTTTTCAACGGGTTGAAGATACGCAGTATTTT
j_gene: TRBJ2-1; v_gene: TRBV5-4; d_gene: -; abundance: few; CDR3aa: CASSPNGGGRSYNEQFF; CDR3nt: TGTGCCAGCAGCCCTAATGGGGGGGGGCGTTCCTACAATGAGCAGTTCTTC
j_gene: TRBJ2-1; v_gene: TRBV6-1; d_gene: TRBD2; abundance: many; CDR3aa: CASSSAGGINEQFF; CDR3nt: TGTGCCAGCAGCTCTGCGGGGGGGATCAATGAGCAGTTCTTC
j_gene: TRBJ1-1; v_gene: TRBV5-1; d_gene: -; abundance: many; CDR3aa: CASSLDGTGNTEAFF; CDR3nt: TGCGCCAGCAGCTTGGATGGCACGGGGAACACTGAAGCTTTCTTT
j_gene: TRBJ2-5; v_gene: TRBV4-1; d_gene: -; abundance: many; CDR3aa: CASSRSGLVGRETQYF; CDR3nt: TGCGCCAGCAGCCGGTCCGGTCTCGTTGGCCGTGAGACCCAGTACTTC
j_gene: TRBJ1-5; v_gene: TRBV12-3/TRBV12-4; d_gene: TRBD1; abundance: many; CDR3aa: CASSQGHRGGQPQHF; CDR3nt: TGTGCCAGCAGCCAAGGGCACAGGGGTGGTCAGCCCCAGCATTTT
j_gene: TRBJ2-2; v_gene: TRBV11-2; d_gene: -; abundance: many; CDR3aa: CATGRLRRAGELFF; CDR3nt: TGTGCCACCGGACGTTTAAGGAGGGCCGGGGAGCTGTTTTTT
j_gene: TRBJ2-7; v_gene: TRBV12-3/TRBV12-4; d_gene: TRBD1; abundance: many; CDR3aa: CASSFQGAYIHEQYF; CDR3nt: TGTGCCAGCAGTTTTCAGGGGGCTTATATTCACGAGCAGTACTTC
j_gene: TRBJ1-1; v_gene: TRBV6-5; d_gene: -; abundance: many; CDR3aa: CASTGGGLNTEAFF; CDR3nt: TGTGCCAGTACAGGTGGGGGACTGAACACTGAAGCTTTCTTT
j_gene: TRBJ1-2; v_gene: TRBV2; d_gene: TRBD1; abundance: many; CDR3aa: CASSEDRAYGYTF; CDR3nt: TGTGCCAGCAGTGAGGACAGGGCGTATGGCTACACCTTC
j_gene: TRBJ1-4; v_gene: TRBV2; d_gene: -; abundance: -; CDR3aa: CASSPGVLEKLFF; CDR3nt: TGTGCCAGCAGTCCAGGGGTACTGGAAAAACTGTTTTTT
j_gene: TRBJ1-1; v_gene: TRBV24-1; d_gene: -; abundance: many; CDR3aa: CATTGRRKEAFF; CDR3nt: TGTGCCACCACCGGAAGGCGGAAAGAAGCTTTCTTT
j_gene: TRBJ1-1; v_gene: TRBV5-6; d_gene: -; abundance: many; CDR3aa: CASSLAVGFRGEAFF; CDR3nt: TGTGCCAGCAGCTTGGCGGTGGGGTTCCGGGGTGAAGCTTTCTTT
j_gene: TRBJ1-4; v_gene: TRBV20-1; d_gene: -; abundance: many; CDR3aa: CSAQTGPSNEKLFF; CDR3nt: TGCAGTGCTCAAACAGGCCCCTCTAATGAAAAACTGTTTTTT
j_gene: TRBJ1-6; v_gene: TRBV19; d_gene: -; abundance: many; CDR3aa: CASSMENYNSPLHF; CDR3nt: TGTGCCAGTAGTATGGAAAATTATAATTCACCCCTCCACTTT
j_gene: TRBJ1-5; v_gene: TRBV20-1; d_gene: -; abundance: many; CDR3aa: CSAKRGSNQPQHF; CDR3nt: TGCAGTGCGAAACGGGGAAGCAATCAGCCCCAGCATTTT
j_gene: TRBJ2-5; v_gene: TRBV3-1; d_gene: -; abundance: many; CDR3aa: CASSPLLPGQETQYF; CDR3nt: TGTGCCAGCAGCCCACTCCTCCCAGGACAAGAGACCCAGTACTTC
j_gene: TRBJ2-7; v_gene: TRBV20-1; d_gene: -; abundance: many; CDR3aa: CSARAQKRDEQYF; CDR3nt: TGCAGTGCTAGAGCGCAGAAGCGGGACGAGCAGTACTTC
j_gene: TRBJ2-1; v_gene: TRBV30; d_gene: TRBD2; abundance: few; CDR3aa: CAWGREDNEQFF; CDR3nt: TGTGCCTGGGGCCGGGAGGACAATGAGCAGTTCTTC
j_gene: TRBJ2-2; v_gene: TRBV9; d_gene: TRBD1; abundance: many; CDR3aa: CASSLRQTGDTGELFF; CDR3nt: TGTGCCAGCAGCCTGCGACAGACAGGGGACACCGGGGAGCTGTTTTTT